The 16 T cell receptor beta chains below were found in one sample sequenced in a study of beta chain features in type 1 diabetes. Study outcomes and limitations: For Type 1 diabetes patients, all four CD4+ subsets carried TCRB CDR3s that were moderately but significantly shorter.

Antigen specificity for these receptors is unknown. Investigators reverse transcribed all isolated RNA, so they sequenced expressed TCRB transcripts. Using immunoSEQ multiplex PCR, the repertoire was profiled, and TCRdb retains in-frame clones only, with some absent. In the table there are about 340,000 clones, roughly 14% of which are singletons. Sequencing used naive CD4+ T cells from blood. These receptors all come from a woman between 18 and 29 years old with type 1 diabetes.

The chain has TRBV7-2 and TRBJ2-5; maybe TRBD2 (5 bases). Germline V CDR1 and CDR2: SGHTA, FQGNSA. The V end lost 0 bases, the J end lost 4 bases, and 6 bases lay between the germline ends. This CDR3 spans 13 amino acids. CDR3 protein: CASSLAGRETQYF. CDR3 nucleotides: TGTGCCAGCAGCTTAGCGGGGAGAGAGACCCAGTACTTC.

The table lists this clone with a few counts. The junction differs from germline at one of its ends, possibly a read error. This CDR3 reads CASSLAGGDHQETQYF. The CDR3, as DNA: TGCGCCAGCAGCTTGGCTGGAGGGGACCACCAGGAGACCCAGTACTTC. The V gene is TRBV5-1, the J gene TRBJ2-5; TRBD2 might be the D (6 bases). The CDR3 has 16 residues. CDR1 and CDR2 from the germline V gene are SGHRS and YFSETQ.

The chain combines TRBV6-5 with TRBJ2-5; D unclear. This CDR3 has 13 amino acids. The germline gives CDR1 MNHEY, CDR2 SVGAGI. Trimming removed 4 bases at V and 7 bases at J, with 13 bases between. The CDR3 DNA follows: TGTGCCAGCAGTTTCGGTAGACTTGGGACCCAGTACTTC. It codes for CASSFGRLGTQYF.

The J gene is TRBJ2-1, the V gene TRBV5-4, with 8 bases matching TRBD1. The V segment lost 0 bases and the J segment 5 bases; nucleotides outside the gene matches: 4. Germline values: CDR1 SGHNT, CDR2 YYREEE (reference sequence). The CDR3 is 15 amino acids. The CDR3 DNA follows: TGTGCCAGCAGCTTGGACAGGGGGTCGCACAATGAGCAGTTCTTC. This encodes CASSLDRGSHNEQFF.

This clone was seen more than once but under ten times. The rearrangement joins TRBV5-1 to TRBJ1-2, with D perhaps TRBD1 (6 bases). V lost 0 bases to trimming and J lost 6 bases, with 18 bases between them. The CDR3 is made up of 16 amino acids. CDR1 SGHRS and CDR2 YFSETQ come from the germline V gene. The CDR3 DNA sequence: TGCGCCAGCAGCTTGGATTCGTGGGGGCGCGACCATGGCTACACCTTC. As protein: CASSLDSWGRDHGYTF. Full variable domain (rest looked up from reference TRBV5-1 and TRBJ1-2): KAGVTQTPRYLIKTRGQQVTLSCSPISGHRSVSWYQQTPGQGLQFLFEYFSETQRNKGNFPGRFSGRQFSNSRSEMNVSTLELGDSALYLCASSLDSWGRDHGYTFGSGTRLTVV.

This chain joins TRBV30 and TRBJ2-1, with 13 positions matching TRBD2. V was pared by 3 bases and J by 7 bases, with 12 bases of the junction left unmatched. The germline CDR1 and CDR2 sequences are GTSNPN and SVGIG (reference sequence). The CDR3 sequence is 17 residues long. CDR3 amino acids: CAWRRGKLAGGRNEQFF. The DNA of the CDR3 is TGTGCCTGGAGAAGGGGGAAACTAGCGGGAGGGAGGAATGAGCAGTTCTTC.

This clone was observed a handful of times. The chain couples TRBV9 to TRBJ2-1; 10 nucleotides match TRBD1. The CDR3 covers 18 residues. Per germline, CDR1 SGDLS and CDR2 YYNGEE. Trimming cost V 2 bases and J 6 bases; bases outside gene matches: 14. The CDR3 coding sequence is TGTGCCAGCAGCGTCCGTAGGGACAGGGGAGCTGGGGTCAATGAGCAGTTCTTC. Protein product: CASSVRRDRGAGVNEQFF.

The chain links TRBV27 to TRBJ2-3, with D unclear. V lost 2 bases and J lost 2, with 14 bases in between. Germline CDR1 and CDR2: MNHEY and SMNVEV (reference sequence). The CDR3 sequence is 16 residues long. The CDR3 reads CASSLIYGRITDTQYF. The CDR3 DNA reads as TGTGCCAGCAGTTTAATTTACGGCAGGATCACAGATACGCAGTATTTT.

A few counts support this clone. The CDR3 nucleotides read TGTGCCAGCAGTGCCGGGGACAGCCGGAATCAGCCCCAGCATTTT. Amino acids: CASSAGDSRNQPQHF. The J gene is TRBJ1-5, the V gene TRBV2; 7 bases match TRBD1. With V trimmed by 4 bases and J by 4 bases, 7 bases remained unmatched. In germline, CDR1 is SNHLY, CDR2 FYNNEI. The CDR3 has 15 residues.

The chain joins TRBV27 to TRBJ2-1; 8 nucleotides line up with TRBD1. The CDR3 runs to 16 residues. The germline V gene encodes CDR1 MNHEY and CDR2 SMNVEV (reference sequence). V was pared by 8 bases and J by 6 bases, with 15 bases of the junction left unmatched. This CDR3 is CASARASGQARNEQFF. In nucleotides, the CDR3 is TGTGCCAGCGCTAGGGCGTCGGGACAGGCTCGCAATGAGCAGTTCTTC.

The chain joins TRBV4-2 to TRBJ1-3, with TRBD1 as a possible D gene (6 bases). The CDR3 has 18 amino acids. The germline V and J ends were trimmed by 5 bases and 3 bases, with 23 bases remaining between them. Germline values: CDR1 LGHNA, CDR2 YNFKEQ. The CDR3 spells CASSTFPPTTGNGNTIYF. The DNA of the CDR3 is TGTGCCAGCAGCACCTTCCCTCCTACAACAGGGAATGGAAACACCATATATTTT.

The gene calls are TRBV29-1 and TRBJ2-3; 7 nucleotides match TRBD1. CDR3 length: 15 residues. V dropped 8 bases and J dropped 2; count of bases not matched to a gene: 13. CDR1 is SQVTM, CDR2 ANQGSEA, per germline. The DNA for the CDR3 is TGCAGCCCCGGCATTCGAGGGGGCTTCACAGATACGCAGTATTTT. It specifies CSPGIRGGFTDTQYF.

The V and J genes are TRBV28 and TRBJ1-2, with a weak D call TRBD1 (6 bases). Germline CDR1 and CDR2: MDHEN and SYDVKM. This CDR3 region has 15 residues. Trimming shortened V by 4 bases and J by 5 bases, and 17 bases separated the two germline ends. CDR3 sequence: CASSWAGAGGYGYTF. CDR3 bases: TGTGCCAGCAGTTGGGCAGGGGCCGGGGGGTATGGCTACACCTTC.

The chain has TRBV9 and TRBJ2-1; 8 positions match TRBD2. The CDR3 is 16 amino acids. Germline V gene data show CDR1 as SGDLS and CDR2 as YYNGEE. Trimming cost V 4 bases and J 4 bases; bases outside gene matches: 10. CDR3 residues: CASSRLGTRDYNEQFF. The CDR3 nucleotides are TGTGCCAGCAGCAGACTCGGGACTAGAGATTACAATGAGCAGTTCTTC. Full variable domain (rest looked up from reference TRBV9 and TRBJ2-1): DSGVTQTPKHLITATGQRVTLRCSPRSGDLSVYWYQQSLDQGLQFLIQYYNGEERAKGNILERFSAQQFPDLHSELNLSSLELGDSALYFCASSRLGTRDYNEQFFGPGTRLTVL.

This clone has just a few counts. This sequence joins TRBV7-9 and TRBJ1-1, with D uncertain. Germline V lookup: CDR1 SEHNR, CDR2 FQNEAQ (reference sequence). Trimming took off 7 bases at V and 3 bases at J, with 9 bases between the two ends. The CDR3 covers 12 residues. The CDR3 sequence is CASTRRDTEAFF. CDR3 nucleotide sequence: TGTGCCAGCACCCGACGGGACACTGAAGCTTTCTTT.

This clone has only a few counts. CDR3 coding DNA: TGTGCCGGAGGGGGGGGATCGGATGGCTACACCTTC. Translated: CAGGGGSDGYTF. The chain couples TRBV7-2 to TRBJ1-2, with D possibly TRBD1 on 6 matching bases. Germline assignment: CDR1 SGHTA and CDR2 FQGNSA. This CDR3 is built from 12 residues. V gave up 11 bases and J gave up 6 bases, with 16 bases separating them.